The 26 T cell receptor beta chains below come from one sample, sequenced in a study of regulatory T cells in long-lasting Graves disease. According to the study, TCR beta libraries were built with iRepertoire HTBI primers and CDR3-region Arm-PCR. TCRdb called the multiplex PCR reads again in MiXCR, with one record for every CDR3 protein. The sample holds around 400,000 distinct CDR3 sequences, about 15% seen once. Noted time point: newly diagnosed GD, antithyroid drugs for less than 3 months. PBMC RNA served as the TCR library source. This same sample was also taken into another study, of T cells in Graves' hyperthyroidism and ophthalmopathy.

This material consisted of peripheral blood mononuclear cells (PBMCs), taken at new diagnosis, from a patient treated with antithyroid drugs. These receptors originate from a woman in her thirties or forties with Graves disease.

Ten or more counts support this clonotype. This rearrangement joins TRBV29-1 to TRBJ2-5; weak D call: TRBD1 (6 bases). This CDR3 comprises 14 residues. The germline gives CDR1 SQVTM, CDR2 ANQGSEA. The V end was cut by 6 bases, the J end by 1 base, with 15 bases between. CDR3 nucleotide sequence: TGCAGCGTCGCAAGGGGGACGGGCCAAGAGACCCAGTACTTC. Translated: CSVARGTGQETQYF.

This clonotype came up a few times. The rearrangement uses TRBV19 and TRBJ2-5; 9 positions match TRBD1. Germline trimming cut 0 bases from V and 5 bases from J; bases unmatched to any gene: 7. CDR1 is LNHDA and CDR2 is SQIVND in the germline V gene (reference sequence). The CDR3 length is 16 residues. CDR3 coding DNA: TGTGCCAGTAGTATAGACCCACCCGGGACAGGGGAGACCCAGTACTTC. Protein: CASSIDPPGTGETQYF.

Notes on this clonotype: Germline is not matched at one junction end, which may reflect a read error. The genes are TRBV5-1 and TRBJ2-7; D might be TRBD1 (5 bases). Germline V gene sequence: CDR1 SGHRS, CDR2 YFSETQ. The CDR3 covers 12 residues. The CDR3 reads CASSFNQGKYDF. The CDR3 DNA reads as TGCGCCAGCAGCTTTAACCAGGGAAAATATGACTTC.

This clonotype was counted many times. The chain is built from TRBV4-2 and TRBJ2-2, with 13 bases that match TRBD2. This CDR3 has 19 residues. The ends lost 4 bases at V and 3 bases at J; junction bases unmatched: 11. Germline V gives CDR1 LGHNA, CDR2 YNFKEQ. The CDR3 nucleotides read TGTGCCAGCAGCCCGTTGGGACTAGCGGGGAAATCGTACACCGGGGAGCTGTTTTTT. This sequence encodes CASSPLGLAGKSYTGELFF.

This clonotype appeared a few times. The chain combines TRBV2 with TRBJ2-7; possible D gene TRBD1, 5 bases. The CDR3 sequence is 16 residues long. V was cut by 1 base and J by 0 bases, with 13 bases left in between. The germline CDR1 and CDR2 sequences are SNHLY and FYNNEI. In nucleotides, the CDR3 is TGTGCCAGCAGTGAAGACGGACAAACGAGCTCCTACGAGCAGTACTTC. This encodes CASSEDGQTSSYEQYF. The variable domain in full, completed from reference TRBV2 and TRBJ2-7, reads EPEVTQTPSHQVTQMGQEVILRCVPISNHLYFYWYRQILGQKVEFLVSFYNNEISEKSEIFDDQFSVERPDGSNFTLKIRSTKLEDSAMYFCASSEDGQTSSYEQYFGPGTRLTVT.

This clonotype was seen a few times. The V call is TRBV7-6, the J call TRBJ2-7, with D perhaps matching TRBD1 (6 bases). CDR1 and CDR2 from the germline V gene are SGHVS and FNYEAQ. The CDR3 is made up of 17 amino acids. V was clipped by 2 bases and J by 6 bases, with 23 bases between them. In nucleotides, the CDR3 is TGTGCCAGCAGCTTACTGACAGGAGGTTTGGTAGAATCCGAGCAGTACTTC. This sequence encodes CASSLLTGGLVESEQYF.

Ten or more counts support this clonotype. This chain joins TRBV7-9 and TRBJ2-3, with D possibly called TRBD1 or TRBD2 (6 bases each). This CDR3 region has 15 residues. V was cut by 5 bases and J by 5 bases, with 17 bases left in between. CDR1 and CDR2 from the germline V gene are SEHNR and FQNEAQ (reference sequence). The CDR3 spells CASSGGLPGVDTQYF. CDR3 in DNA: TGTGCCAGCAGCGGGGGACTCCCAGGGGTAGATACGCAGTATTTT.

In the case of this clonotype: A much larger clone sits a single nucleotide away, making a read error possible. The V call is TRBV11-2, the J call TRBJ2-2; D is ambiguous. CDR3 length: 13 amino acids. CDR1 is SGHAT and CDR2 is FQNNGV in the germline V gene. CDR3 in amino acids: CVSSFSSTGELFF. CDR3 sequence (DNA): TGTGTCAGCAGTTTCAGTTCCACCGGGGAGCTGTTTTTT.

V and J are TRBV28 and TRBJ2-5; a possible D gene is TRBD1 (7 bases). The CDR3 contains 15 residues. Looked up from germline, CDR1 is MDHEN and CDR2 is SYDVKM. Trimming shortened V by 6 bases and J by 3 bases, and 17 bases separated the two germline ends. The CDR3 loop reads CASREQGGGKETQYF. In DNA, the CDR3 is TGTGCCAGCAGAGAGCAGGGGGGCGGGAAAGAGACCCAGTACTTC.

In its sample, this clonotype was seen many times. V is TRBV12-3 or TRBV12-4 and J is TRBJ2-3; 16 nucleotides line up with TRBD2. The CDR3 is 18 residues long. The junction had 7 bases not matched to a gene; V was cut back by 5 bases and J by 2 bases. This CDR3 is CASSGTSGRDLLTDTQYF. CDR3 coding DNA: TGTGCCAGCAGTGGGACTAGCGGGAGGGACCTACTCACAGATACGCAGTATTTT.

This clonotype was counted ten times or more. V usage is TRBV9 and J usage is TRBJ2-2; perhaps TRBD2 as D (6 bases). CDR1 is SGDLS, CDR2 YYNGEE, per germline. This CDR3 contains 15 residues. V was cut by 0 bases and J by 6 bases, with 12 bases left in between. The CDR3, as DNA: TGTGCCAGCAGCGTAGGTGGGACTGGGGCCGGGGAGCTGTTTTTT. It encodes CASSVGGTGAGELFF.

This clonotype was recorded at least ten times. This chain links TRBV12-3 or TRBV12-4 with TRBJ2-7; 12 nucleotides align to TRBD2. Matching the DNA end better, TRBJ2-5 makes the J call doubtful. There are 14 residues in the CDR3. CDR3: CASRLAGGGETQYF. CDR3 DNA sequence: TGTGCCAGCAGGCTAGCGGGGGGGGGCGAGACCCAGTACTTC.

V usage is TRBV7-2 and J usage is TRBJ1-1, with D hard to call. CDR1 SGHTA and CDR2 FQGNSA come from the germline V gene. The ends were cut back, 2 bases at V and 7 bases at J, with 11 bases in the middle. The CDR3 is made up of 13 amino acids. The CDR3 nucleotides read TGTGCCAGCAGCTTATCGGGGTTCATTGAAGCTTTCTTT. Translating it yields CASSLSGFIEAFF.

This clonotype was observed many times. This rearrangement joins TRBV3-1 to TRBJ2-3, with TRBD2 matching 12 bases. Germline V gives CDR1 LGHDT, CDR2 YNNKEL (reference sequence). J was trimmed by 2 bases and V by 0 bases; bases with no gene match: 12. The CDR3 length is 20 residues. The CDR3 coding sequence is TGTGCCAGCAGCCAAGAACGAGGACTAGCGGGATGGACCTACACAGATACGCAGTATTTT. It codes for CASSQERGLAGWTYTDTQYF.

The rearrangement links TRBV7-9 to TRBJ2-2; TRBD2 aligns across 7 bases. This CDR3 has 16 residues. J lost 6 bases, V lost 3 bases, and 10 bases had no gene match. Germline CDR1 SEHNR, CDR2 FQNEAQ (reference sequence). This CDR3 reads CASSFRAGESPGELFF. CDR3 nucleotide sequence: TGTGCCAGCAGCTTCAGGGCGGGAGAGTCCCCCGGGGAGCTGTTTTTT.

J is TRBJ2-3 and V is TRBV5-6; D is tentatively TRBD1 or TRBD2 (5 bases each). The CDR3 is made up of 18 amino acids. V was clipped by 4 bases and J by 3 bases, with 24 bases between them. Germline lookup yields CDR1 SGHDT and CDR2 YYEEEE. The CDR3 loop is CASSGSPGRSQSTDTQYF. In nucleotides, the CDR3 is TGTGCCAGCAGCGGGTCACCGGGACGGAGTCAATCGACAGATACGCAGTATTTT.

In this sample, this clonotype turned up a few times. The gene calls are TRBV6-1 and TRBJ2-1, with 7 bases that match TRBD2. This CDR3 comprises 14 residues. Looked up from germline, CDR1 is MNHNS and CDR2 is SASEGT. V gave up 7 bases and J gave up 6 bases; unmatched junction bases: 9. This chain's CDR3 is CASTNRREGNEQFF. CDR3 DNA sequence: TGTGCCAGCACTAACAGGAGGGAGGGCAATGAGCAGTTCTTC.

This rearrangement joins TRBV19 to TRBJ1-2, with D unresolved. The CDR3 length is 15 residues. V was pared by 3 bases and J by 0 bases, with 11 bases between. The germline V gene has CDR1 LNHDA and CDR2 SQIVND (reference sequence). CDR3 in amino acids: CASSMKTTSNYGYTF. DNA for the CDR3: TGTGCCAGTAGTATGAAGACTACTTCTAACTATGGCTACACCTTC.

This clonotype was detected many times. The chain recombines TRBV11-2 with TRBJ1-1; D gene ambiguous. V shed 5 bases and J shed 11 bases, with 18 bases lying between them. The CDR3 extends over 13 amino acids. The germline V gene encodes CDR1 SGHAT and CDR2 FQNNGV. The CDR3, as DNA: TGTGCCAGCAGCCAAGAATCATGGACGGAGGCTTTCTTT. Protein sequence: CASSQESWTEAFF.

This clonotype appeared many times. The chain carries TRBV2 and TRBJ2-5, with D possibly matching TRBD2 (7 bases). The V gene lost 4 bases and the J gene lost 5 bases, with 11 bases spanning the gap. The CDR3 covers 13 residues. CDR1 is SNHLY and CDR2 is FYNNEI in the germline V gene. The CDR3 reads CASSGGGAETQYF. The CDR3 DNA is TGTGCCAGCAGTGGGGGGGGCGCGGAGACCCAGTACTTC.

This clonotype was observed many times. The chain uses TRBV12-3 or TRBV12-4 and TRBJ2-7; D is undetermined. The CDR3 consists of 13 residues. The V gene lost 4 bases and the J gene lost 0 bases, with 7 bases spanning the gap. The CDR3 spells CASSWMGSYEQYF. The CDR3 region has the DNA TGTGCCAGCAGTTGGATGGGCTCCTACGAGCAGTACTTC.

This clonotype was detected only a few times. The J gene is TRBJ2-7, the V gene TRBV6-1; TRBD1 agrees at 9 bases. Germline assignment: CDR1 MNHNS and CDR2 SASEGT. Losses at the gene ends were 6 bases for V and 5 bases for J; bases not matched to a gene: 8. This CDR3 is built from 14 residues. The CDR3 here is CASSSGTGRDEQYF. CDR3 nucleotide sequence: TGTGCCAGCAGCTCCGGGACAGGGAGGGACGAGCAGTACTTC.

The gene calls are TRBV5-8 and TRBJ2-7; either TRBD1 or TRBD2 may fit D (5 bases each). The germline V gene has CDR1 SGHTS and CDR2 YDEGEE. V dropped 6 bases and J dropped 4 bases, with 11 bases sitting between them. There are 12 residues in the CDR3. CDR3 loop: CASNSGRYEQYF. The DNA for the CDR3 is TGTGCCAGCAACTCGGGGCGTTACGAGCAGTACTTC.

This chain links TRBV4-1 with TRBJ2-2, with a possible D match to TRBD1 (5 bases). Germline CDR1 and CDR2: MGHRA and YSYEKL. Trimming pared 10 bases from V and 4 bases from J, leaving 13 bases between. This CDR3 is built from 13 residues. This CDR3 is CATASQATGELFF. The CDR3 bases are TGCGCCACTGCTTCACAGGCCACCGGGGAGCTGTTTTTT.

This clonotype was found many times. The rearrangement uses TRBV11-3 and TRBJ2-1; D gene unclear. CDR1 and CDR2 from the germline V gene are SGHNT and YENEEA. Trimming stripped 5 bases from V and 2 bases from J, with 10 bases between. This CDR3 has 14 amino acids. The DNA for the CDR3 is TGTGCCAGCAGCCTTGGCGTTACCTACAATGAGCAGTTCTTC. Translated, it gives CASSLGVTYNEQFF.

The CDR3 coding sequence is TGCAGCGTTCGTCGGGACAGGGGAACTAATGAAAAACTGTTTTTT. Residues: CSVRRDRGTNEKLFF. The chain combines TRBV29-1 with TRBJ1-4, with 10 positions matching TRBD1. V lost 5 bases and J lost 1; bases outside the gene matches: 4. Germline assignment: CDR1 SQVTM and CDR2 ANQGSEA. The CDR3 is made up of 15 amino acids.